These T cell receptor beta chains were read from a single sample in a study of breast tumors, draining lymph nodes, adjacent tissues. TCRdb re-analysed the multiplex PCR reads in MiXCR, keeping a single row per CDR3 protein. Of about 270,000 distinct CDR3 sequences listed, more than 30% are singletons. The specimen was axillary lymph node tissue. The receptors originated from a female donor with breast cancer. Some clones in this sample may be carry-over from other donors' samples. Each CDR3 is given with its conserved first and last residue. A D gene is named only where the DNA matches it firmly. Clone size is shown for a subset of rows, as once, few, many or a class of expanded clone.

j_call d_call clone_size v_call cdr3_aa cdr3_nt
TRBJ2-5 - - TRBV5-4 CASSWVDTAQETQYF TGTGCCAGCAGCTGGGTTGACACGGCCCAAGAGACCCAGTACTTC
TRBJ2-1 TRBD2 many TRBV10-3 CAISWTSGAYNEQFF TGTGCCATCAGTTGGACTAGCGGGGCTTACAATGAGCAGTTCTTC
TRBJ2-7 - - TRBV7-2 CASSVGGERPDEQYF TGTGCCAGCAGCGTAGGGGGGGAGCGGCCCGACGAGCAGTACTTC
TRBJ1-2 - few TRBV12-3/TRBV12-4 CASSFARDSRYGYTF TGTGCCAGCAGTTTCGCCCGGGACTCCCGCTATGGCTACACCTTC
TRBJ1-2 - - TRBV12-3/TRBV12-4 CASSLRGGFGYTF TGTGCCAGCAGTTTAAGGGGAGGGTTTGGCTACACCTTC
TRBJ2-2 - - TRBV24-1 CATSDSSGELFF TGTGCCACCAGTGATTCCTCCGGGGAGCTGTTTTTT
TRBJ2-5 TRBD1 many TRBV5-8 CASSFSGGLEETQYF TGTGCCAGCAGCTTTTCAGGGGGTTTGGAAGAGACCCAGTACTTC
TRBJ2-2 - many TRBV4-3 CASSQGGASENTGELFF TGCGCCAGCAGCCAAGGGGGGGCTAGCGAGAACACCGGGGAGCTGTTTTTT
TRBJ1-2 TRBD1 - TRBV30 CAWSSGGYGYTF TGTGCCTGGAGTTCAGGGGGCTATGGCTACACCTTC
TRBJ2-7 - - TRBV10-1 CASSEGPRGSYELYF TGCGCCAGCAGTGAGGGACCCCGGGGATCCTACGAGCTGTACTTC
TRBJ1-5 TRBD1 - TRBV24-1 CATGTGNQPQHF TGTGCCACCGGGACAGGCAATCAGCCCCAGCATTTT
TRBJ2-2 - - TRBV24-1 CATSDSRRGGELFF TGTGCCACCAGTGATTCAAGGCGAGGCGGGGAGCTGTTTTTT
TRBJ2-3 - - TRBV6-1 CASSASAPSTDTQYF TGTGCCAGCAGCGCTAGCGCCCCTAGCACAGATACGCAGTATTTT
TRBJ1-4 TRBD1 many TRBV6-2/TRBV6-3 CASSSVTGTEKLFF TGTGCCAGCAGTTCCGTGACAGGGACTGAAAAACTGTTTTTT
TRBJ2-5 - - TRBV30 CAWSVSLGILRTQYF TGTGCCTGGAGTGTTAGTTTGGGTATCTTGCGGACCCAGTACTTC
TRBJ2-7 TRBD1 many TRBV9 CASSVAPYPGTGGYEQYF TGTGCCAGCAGCGTAGCCCCGTATCCCGGGACAGGGGGATACGAGCAGTACTTC
TRBJ1-5 - many TRBV7-2 CASSLDSFYQPQHF TGTGCCAGCAGCTTAGACAGCTTCTATCAGCCCCAGCATTTT
TRBJ2-1 - - TRBV7-9 CASRRGIGFNEQFF TGTGCCAGCAGACGCGGGATAGGGTTTAATGAGCAGTTCTTC
TRBJ2-7 - many TRBV29-1 CSVLATKDEQYF TGCAGCGTGTTAGCTACAAAGGACGAGCAGTACTTC
TRBJ2-1 TRBD1 - TRBV12-5 CASGLRGQGAYNEQFF TGTGCTAGTGGCTTAAGGGGACAGGGGGCTTACAATGAGCAGTTCTTC
TRBJ2-2 - many TRBV7-2 CASLGRGELFF TGTGCCAGCCTCGGACGGGGGGAGCTGTTTTTT
TRBJ2-7 TRBD1 - TRBV6-2/TRBV6-3 CASTDRGNHEQYF TGTGCCAGCACCGACAGGGGAAACCACGAGCAGTACTTC
TRBJ2-1 TRBD2 few TRBV3-1 CASSHWRELPNEQFF TGTGCCAGCAGCCACTGGCGGGAGCTCCCCAATGAGCAGTTCTTC
TRBJ2-7 - many TRBV9 CASSVRWEPYEQYF TGTGCCAGCAGCGTAAGATGGGAGCCCTACGAGCAGTACTTC
TRBJ2-7 - - TRBV7-2 CASSLGMGEQYF TGTGCCAGCAGCTTAGGTATGGGGGAGCAGTACTTC
TRBJ2-7 - many TRBV5-6 CASSLRTGTSYEQYF TGTGCCAGCAGCTTGCGTACAGGAACCTCCTACGAGCAGTACTTC
TRBJ2-5 - many TRBV19 CASSIAGQETQYF TGTGCCAGTAGTATCGCCGGTCAAGAGACCCAGTACTTC
TRBJ2-1 - many TRBV7-2 CASSLYAASVIRYNEQFF TGTGCCAGCAGCTTATACGCAGCTAGCGTTATTCGCTACAATGAGCAGTTCTTC
TRBJ2-2 - - TRBV9 CASSVSGGNTGELFF TGTGCCAGCAGCGTGAGCGGCGGAAACACCGGGGAGCTGTTTTTT
TRBJ2-7 - many TRBV7-8 CASSLEVLSYEQYF TGTGCCAGCAGCTTAGAAGTTTTGAGCTACGAGCAGTACTTC
TRBJ1-5 - few TRBV27 CASSFSSSVAQHF TGTGCCAGCAGTTTCAGCAGCTCTGTTGCCCAGCATTTT
TRBJ1-2 - many TRBV3-1 CASSHAGNYGYTF TGTGCCAGCAGCCATGCGGGAAACTATGGCTACACCTTC
TRBJ2-3 - many TRBV7-2 CASSLIGPDTQYF TGTGCCAGCAGCTTAATAGGCCCAGATACGCAGTATTTT
TRBJ2-7 - - TRBV3-1 CASSQRQGNLVLYEQYF TGTGCCAGCAGCCAACGGCAGGGGAACTTGGTCCTATACGAGCAGTACTTC
TRBJ2-1 - many TRBV20-1 CSAPSRSYNEQFF TGCAGTGCTCCGTCTAGATCCTACAATGAGCAGTTCTTC
TRBJ1-5 - - TRBV28 CASSPSQRYDPQHF TGTGCCAGCAGTCCCTCCCAAAGGTATGACCCCCAGCATTTT
TRBJ2-2 - many TRBV19 CASSMDRGELFF TGTGCCAGTAGTATGGACCGCGGGGAGCTGTTTTTT
TRBJ2-2 - - TRBV2 CASSVLNRRFFPKVSGELFF TGTGCCAGCAGTGTTCTGAACAGGCGTTTTTTCCCGAAGGTGAGCGGGGAGCTGTTTTTT
TRBJ2-1 - many TRBV4-2 CASSQPTGGSYNEQFF TGTGCCAGCAGCCAACCCACTGGCGGCTCCTACAATGAGCAGTTCTTC
TRBJ2-2 - - TRBV27 CASSFSFNTGELFF TGTGCCAGCAGTTTCAGTTTCAACACCGGGGAGCTGTTTTTT
TRBJ2-1 TRBD2 few TRBV5-6 CASSPGLAGRGWDNEQFF TGTGCCAGCAGCCCGGGACTAGCGGGGAGAGGCTGGGACAATGAGCAGTTCTTC
TRBJ2-5 - many TRBV7-9 CASSPGRYQETQYF TGTGCCAGCAGCCCAGGACGGTATCAAGAGACCCAGTACTTC
TRBJ1-4 - many TRBV30 CAWRSKALEKLFF TGTGCCTGGAGGTCAAAAGCTTTGGAAAAACTGTTTTTT
TRBJ2-1 - many TRBV11-2 CASSQTGEQFF TGTGCCAGCAGCCAGACAGGTGAGCAGTTCTTC
TRBJ2-7 TRBD2 few TRBV14 CAGSPMLGLAGGFSSYEQYF TGTGCCGGCAGCCCTATGCTCGGACTAGCGGGAGGATTTAGCTCCTACGAGCAGTACTTC
TRBJ2-7 - many TRBV12-5 CASGSYEQYF TGTGCCAGCGGGTCCTACGAGCAGTACTTC
TRBJ2-7 - many TRBV6-1 CASSEMSYEQYF TGTGCCAGCAGTGAAATGTCCTACGAGCAGTACTTC
TRBJ2-3 - few TRBV28 CASSFYSEGTDTQYF TGTGCCAGCAGTTTCTACAGCGAAGGCACAGATACGCAGTATTTT
TRBJ2-2 - many TRBV10-3 CAIRGGSNTGELFF TGTGCCATCAGAGGTGGCTCGAACACCGGGGAGCTGTTTTTT
TRBJ2-2 TRBD2 many TRBV9 CASSVGTSRNTGELFF TGTGCCAGCAGCGTAGGGACTAGCAGGAACACCGGGGAGCTGTTTTTT